This T cell receptor (beta chain) was recorded in a study of blood T cell repertoires in COVID-19. Study as a whole: PBMCs, B-cell-depleted T cells, or T cells provided the cDNA or gDNA that made up the material.

The length of the CDR3 is 14 residues. The V and J ends lost 4 bases and 4 bases, in that order; junction bases with no gene match: 5. Germline assignment: CDR1 SGHDN and CDR2 FVKESK. In the authors' methods: Counts of nucleated cells, estimated from reference gene primer amplification, were obtained. Produced via immunoSEQ multiplex PCR; TCRdb's table is partial and in-frame only. That table supplies the V and J calls and clone size; D and trimming were determined from the DNA. The data contain about 150,000 clones, roughly nine tenths of them singletons. The chain recombines TRBV14 with TRBJ1-1, with 8 bases aligning to TRBD1. Sequencing input: peripheral blood. The sequence was obtained from a man aged 45-65 years with acute or convalescent COVID-19. The CDR3 is CASSPYTGGTEAFF. The CDR3, as DNA: TGTGCCAGCAGCCCCTACACAGGGGGCACTGAAGCTTTCTTT.